Included here is one T cell receptor (beta chain) sequence, with context. The sample originates from a study of blood T cell repertoires in COVID-19. Study context: Specimens from acute and convalescent COVID-19 originated in the United States, Italy and Spain. The analysed material was cDNA or gDNA that came from T cells, B-cell-depleted T cells, or PBMCs.

Authors' methods: Quantification of nucleated cells was approximated via reference gene primer amplification. Sequencing was performed with immunoSEQ multiplex PCR; in TCRdb, only in-frame clones are kept and a portion is missing. Clonal size and the V and J genes are those of that table, whereas D and trimming came from the DNA. The table includes tens of thousands of clones, around 80% detected once. CDR3 length equals 13 residues. V lost 1 base to trimming and J lost 6 bases; unmatched junction nucleotides: 6. Germline lookup yields CDR1 GTSNPN and CDR2 SVGIG (reference sequence). Sequenced: peripheral blood. The TCR originated in a human donor in a cohort sampled during active COVID-19. The chain joins TRBV30 to TRBJ2-7; 7 nucleotides agree with TRBD1. In DNA, the CDR3 is TGTGCCTGGAGTGGAGGGGGCGAAGCCGAGCAGTACTTC. As protein: CAWSGGGEAEQYF.